A single sample is the source of the 19 T cell receptor beta chains below, sequenced in a study of TIL therapy for anti-PD-1-resistant metastatic lung cancer. The time point denotes: pre-treatment sample, taken before nivolumab and TIL therapy. Pleural nodules or supraclavicular lymph nodes made up most of the excised metastases sampled. The immunoSEQ assay was v3. Libraries were prepared by immunoSEQ multiplex PCR; TCRdb keeps only in-frame clonotypes and omits some of them. The profile shows 45,000 to 50,000 clones, roughly 70% of them singletons. The source material was tumor tissue, sampled at baseline. The receptors were sampled from a person aged 25-80 years with non-small cell lung cancer.

This clone showed up just once. The V gene is TRBV7-6, the J gene TRBJ2-3, with D perhaps being TRBD1 or TRBD2 (5 bases each). CDR3 length: 16 residues. Germline V lookup: CDR1 SGHVS, CDR2 FNYEAQ. Trimming shortened V by 5 bases and J by 0 bases, and 15 bases separated the two germline ends. CDR3 sequence: CASSAAGAASTDTQYF. The CDR3 DNA reads TGTGCCAGCAGCGCCGCCGGGGCGGCGAGCACAGATACGCAGTATTTT.

The chain links TRBV19 to TRBJ1-1; D is perhaps TRBD1 (5 bases). CDR3 length equals 13 residues. Trimming removed 7 bases at V and 5 bases at J, with 14 bases between. The germline CDR1 and CDR2 sequences are LNHDA and SQIVND (reference sequence). The CDR3 nucleotides are TGTGCCAGTATACCAGGGAAAGGAACTGAAGCTTTCTTT. It specifies CASIPGKGTEAFF.

The V call is TRBV27, the J call TRBJ2-7; TRBD1 matches 9 bases. Germline V gene data show CDR1 as MNHEY and CDR2 as SMNVEV (reference sequence). The ends lost 0 bases at V and 6 bases at J; junction bases unmatched: 15. The CDR3 totals 18 residues. The CDR3 nucleotides are TGTGCCAGCAGTTTATCCCTGCGACCGGGACAGGGAAGAGTCGAGCAGTACTTC. It translates to CASSLSLRPGQGRVEQYF.

This clone showed up just once. This sequence joins TRBV5-1 and TRBJ1-1, with D possibly being TRBD1 (5 bases). V was pared by 4 bases and J by 5 bases, with 18 bases between. In germline, CDR1 is SGHRS, CDR2 YFSETQ. The CDR3 extends over 15 amino acids. The CDR3 loop is CASSPGPGLGTEAFF. CDR3 nucleotide sequence: TGCGCCAGCAGCCCAGGCCCAGGGTTGGGTACTGAAGCTTTCTTT.

The rearrangement links TRBV2 to TRBJ2-7; D call uncertain. V lost 11 bases, J lost 1 base, and 12 bases lay in between. The germline CDR1 and CDR2 sequences are SNHLY and FYNNEI. The CDR3 loop spans 12 amino acids. The CDR3 reads CAAKGWSYEQYF. CDR3 DNA sequence: TGTGCCGCTAAAGGCTGGTCCTACGAGCAGTACTTC.

This chain uses TRBV19 with TRBJ2-2; D gene unclear. V was cut by 9 bases and J by 5 bases, with 10 bases left in between. This CDR3 is built from 12 residues. Germline V gives CDR1 LNHDA, CDR2 SQIVND (reference sequence). CDR3 sequence (DNA): TGTGCCAGCCCCGGATTAACCGGGGAGCTGTTTTTT. This encodes CASPGLTGELFF.

The chain combines TRBV19 with TRBJ1-5, with 7 bases fitting TRBD1. The length of the CDR3 is 14 residues. Looked up from germline, CDR1 is LNHDA and CDR2 is SQIVND (reference sequence). V was clipped by 5 bases and J by 5 bases; unmatched bases: 6. CDR3 sequence reads: CASSAGQVYQPQHF. CDR3 DNA sequence: TGTGCCAGTAGTGCAGGACAGGTATATCAGCCCCAGCATTTT.

The chain is built from TRBV6-5 and TRBJ1-2, with TRBD1 matching over 7 bases. Germline CDR1 and CDR2: MNHEY and SVGAGI. This CDR3 comprises 15 residues. The V segment lost 2 bases and the J segment 2 bases; nucleotides outside the gene matches: 5. The CDR3 region has the DNA TGTGCCAGCAGTTACACGGGACAGCTGAACTATGGCTACACCTTC. Its translation: CASSYTGQLNYGYTF.

The chain joins TRBV2 to TRBJ2-3, with D hard to call. CDR1 is SNHLY and CDR2 is FYNNEI in the germline V gene. Deletions cut 1 base from V and 1 base from J, with 9 bases between. This CDR3 is built from 15 residues. The CDR3 coding sequence is TGTGCCAGCAGTGAAGTGAGGTCGCGCACAGATACGCAGTATTTT. Translating gives CASSEVRSRTDTQYF.

In its sample, this clone was seen a few times. The chain combines TRBV5-5 with TRBJ1-1; 9 nucleotides align to TRBD1. The CDR3 covers 16 residues. The germline V gene encodes CDR1 SGHKS and CDR2 YYEKEE (reference sequence). J was trimmed by 0 bases and V by 4 bases; bases with no gene match: 7. Here the CDR3 DNA reads TGTGCCAGCAGCCGGACAGGGGTGGGTTTGAACACTGAAGCTTTCTTT. It is translated as CASSRTGVGLNTEAFF.

This clone was found a few times. The chain combines TRBV19 with TRBJ2-2; the match to TRBD1 covers 10 bases. Germline V lookup: CDR1 LNHDA, CDR2 SQIVND (reference sequence). V was clipped by 9 bases and J by 5 bases; unmatched bases: 9. The CDR3 runs 15 residues. CDR3: CASTPGQGWTGELFF. DNA of the CDR3: TGTGCCAGCACCCCGGGACAGGGGTGGACCGGGGAGCTGTTTTTT.

The J gene is TRBJ2-7, the V gene TRBV29-1; D remains unclear. CDR1 and CDR2 from the germline V gene are SQVTM and ANQGSEA. Trimming took off 5 bases at V and 2 bases at J, with 19 bases between the two ends. The CDR3 covers 15 residues. The CDR3 spells CSVLGVSVPTYEQYF. In nucleotides, the CDR3 is TGCAGCGTTCTAGGAGTCAGCGTTCCGACCTACGAGCAGTACTTC.

The chain couples TRBV10-1 to TRBJ2-2; no clear D gene. V dropped 6 bases and J dropped 4 bases, with 9 bases sitting between them. Germline V lookup: CDR1 WNHNN, CDR2 SYGVQD (reference sequence). CDR3 size: 13 residues. The CDR3 DNA follows: TGCGCCAGCAGAGGACGGAGCACCGGGGAGCTGTTTTTT. As protein: CASRGRSTGELFF.

This sequence joins TRBV29-1 and TRBJ2-1; no clear D gene. Germline CDR1 is SQVTM and CDR2 is ANQGSEA. The V and J ends lost 0 bases and 4 bases respectively, with 4 bases between them. This CDR3 spans 12 amino acids. The CDR3 protein is CSVEDGYNEQFF. The DNA of the CDR3 is TGCAGCGTTGAAGACGGGTACAATGAGCAGTTCTTC.

This clone was recorded a few times. The chain uses TRBV6-5 and TRBJ2-3; D call uncertain. Deletions cut 4 bases from V and 2 bases from J, with 4 bases between. Germline lookup yields CDR1 MNHEY and CDR2 SVGAGI. CDR3 length: 12 residues. The CDR3 sequence is CASSWDTDTQYF. CDR3 sequence (DNA): TGTGCCAGCAGTTGGGACACAGATACGCAGTATTTT.

V usage is TRBV28 and J usage is TRBJ2-3; 10 bases align to TRBD1. Germline lookup yields CDR1 MDHEN and CDR2 SYDVKM. With 6 bases clipped from V and 4 bases from J, the junction kept 10 bases outside the gene matches. The CDR3 consists of 16 residues. CDR3 DNA: TGTGCCAGCAGCCCCTTTGAGACAGGGGGCCCAGATACGCAGTATTTT. Encoded protein: CASSPFETGGPDTQYF.

The chain recombines TRBV6-5 with TRBJ1-3; 10 positions agree with TRBD1. This CDR3 has 16 amino acids. J gave up 3 bases and V 2 bases, and 4 bases lay outside the gene matches. CDR1 and CDR2 from the germline V gene are MNHEY and SVGAGI. CDR3 DNA sequence: TGTGCCAGCAGTTACCGACAGGGGGCGAGTGGAAACACCATATATTTT. Amino acid sequence: CASSYRQGASGNTIYF.

DNA for the CDR3: TGTGCCAGCAGCCCCTCGACTGGGAGCTCTGGGGCCAACGTCCTGACTTTC. It specifies CASSPSTGSSGANVLTF. This chain joins TRBV4-2 and TRBJ2-6, with D maybe TRBD2 (5 bases). Germline V gives CDR1 LGHNA, CDR2 YNFKEQ. CDR3 length equals 17 residues. The V end was cut by 4 bases, the J end by 0 bases, with 13 bases between.

This chain joins TRBV4-1 and TRBJ2-7; no firm D call. CDR1 and CDR2 from the germline V gene are MGHRA and YSYEKL. V dropped 1 base and J dropped 4 bases, with 8 bases sitting between them. The CDR3 length is 13 residues. In DNA, the CDR3 is TGCGCCAGCAGCCAAGTCTGGGGATACGAGCAGTACTTC. Encoded protein: CASSQVWGYEQYF.